This passage covers 2 T cell receptor beta chains from one sample sequenced in a study of human T cells and chemical hapten exposure. TCRdb fed the RACE reads into MiXCR, producing one record per CDR3 protein. Of 150,000 to 200,000 distinct CDR3 sequences in the sample, 14% were seen once. The time point denotes: patch test 1, 2 weeks after DPC sensitization. The sample's treatment: therapeutic diphenylcyclopropenone sensitization with weekly scalp DPC. This specimen consisted of whole blood, obtained in connection with sensitization to the hapten diphenylcyclopropenone (DPC). These receptor sequences come from a woman between 25 and 40 years old with alopecia areata. Some clones in this sample may be carry-over from other donors' samples.

The chain employs TRBV6-5 and TRBJ1-2, with D tentatively TRBD1 (6 bases). The CDR3 is 14 amino acids. The V gene's germline CDR1 is MNHEY and CDR2 SVGAGI. Trimming left V 8 bases short and J 8 bases short, with 21 bases between. For the CDR3, the DNA is TGTGCCAGCCGAACCTTAGGACAGCCTTCGGGCTACACCTTC. Residues: CASRTLGQPSGYTF.

The V gene is TRBV29-1, the J gene TRBJ1-2; weak D call: TRBD1 (6 bases). V lost 4 bases to trimming and J lost 4 bases, with 10 bases between them. The CDR3 consists of 12 residues. Germline CDR1 and CDR2: SQVTM and ANQGSEA. CDR3 nucleotides: TGCAGCGTTGCTGGGGGCGTCTATGGCTACACCTTC. Translating it yields CSVAGGVYGYTF. Full variable domain (outside the CDR3, taken from reference TRBV29-1 and TRBJ1-2): SAVISQKPSRDICQRGTSLTIQCQVDSQVTMMFWYRQQPGQSLTLIATANQGSEATYESGFVIDKFPISRPNLTFSTLTVSNMSPEDSSIYLCSVAGGVYGYTFGSGTRLTVV.